This TCR beta chain was captured in a study of cytomegalovirus exposure and HLA in healthy donors. Study-wide context: Genetic ancestry analysis placed 75% to 85% of the approximately 390 donors that were genotyped in the Caucasian-associated cluster.

Primers: 60 Vbeta forward and 13 Jbeta reverse. Some clones are missing from TCRdb's copy, which holds only in-frame ones; the method was immunoSEQ multiplex PCR. The table includes around 150,000 clones, over 75% detected once. This clone was seen a few times. The receptor comes from a man aged 25-45 years in good health and CMV-seropositive. Sequencing was done on a sample of PBMCs.

CDR3 sequence reads: CASSEGTSGGDEQFF. The CDR3 DNA reads TGTGCCAGCAGTGAAGGGACTAGCGGGGGGGATGAGCAGTTCTTC. The chain carries TRBV6-1 and TRBJ2-1; 15 nucleotides match TRBD2. The V and J ends lost 1 base and 8 bases, in that order; junction bases with no gene match: 0. The CDR3 length is 15 residues. Germline V gene lookup returns CDR1 MNHNS and CDR2 SASEGT.